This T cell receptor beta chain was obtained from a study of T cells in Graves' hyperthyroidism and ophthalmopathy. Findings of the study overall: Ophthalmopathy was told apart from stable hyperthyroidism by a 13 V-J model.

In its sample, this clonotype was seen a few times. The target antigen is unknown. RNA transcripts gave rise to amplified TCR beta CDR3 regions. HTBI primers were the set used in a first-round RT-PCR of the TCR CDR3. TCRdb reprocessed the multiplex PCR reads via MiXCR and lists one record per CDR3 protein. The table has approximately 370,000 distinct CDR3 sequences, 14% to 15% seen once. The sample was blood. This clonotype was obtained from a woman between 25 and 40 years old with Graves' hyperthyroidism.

The CDR3: CASSPGTATLTGELFF. The CDR3, as DNA: TGTGCCAGCAGCCCCGGGACAGCCACACTCACCGGGGAGCTGTTTTTT. V usage is TRBV7-7 and J usage is TRBJ2-2; TRBD1 agrees at 7 bases. V lost 5 bases, J lost 4 bases, and 10 bases stayed unmatched. Germline CDR1 reads SSHAT; CDR2 reads FNYEAQ (reference sequence). The CDR3 length is 16 residues.